A selection of T cell receptor beta chains follows, all from one sample in a study of T cell changes during pregnancy in multiple sclerosis. Using immunoSEQ multiplex PCR, the repertoire was profiled, and TCRdb retains in-frame clones only, with some absent. The top ten clones hold 1.5% to 2% of a sample with 50,000 to 65,000 clones, 70% to 90% of them seen once. The starting material was peripheral blood, obtained in the first trimester of pregnancy. These receptors came from a female donor with multiple sclerosis, enrolled in a pregnancy study. Each CDR3 is given with its conserved first and last residue. D genes are given only for firm matches. For some rows the clone size is stated as once, few or many, or as a class when expanded; others skip it.

d_gene: TRBD2
abundance: NA
v_gene: TRBV5-1
len: 20
j_gene: TRBJ2-1
CDR3nt: TGCGCCAGCAGCCATAACTGGCCCGGACGGCTAGCGGGGGTATACAATGAGCAGTTCTTC
CDR3aa: CASSHNWPGRLAGVYNEQFF

d_gene: NA
abundance: NA
v_gene: TRBV7-6
len: 16
j_gene: TRBJ2-6
CDR3nt: TGTGCCAGCAGCTTATTCGGCAGGGGTGGGGCCAACGTCCTGACTTTC
CDR3aa: CASSLFGRGGANVLTF

d_gene: TRBD1
abundance: NA
v_gene: TRBV28
len: 13
j_gene: TRBJ1-4
CDR3nt: TGTGCCAGCAGGGGACAGGGAGAAGAAAAACTGTTTTTT
CDR3aa: CASRGQGEEKLFF

d_gene: TRBD2
abundance: NA
v_gene: TRBV28
len: 16
j_gene: TRBJ2-3
CDR3nt: TGTGCCAGCAGTTCGGGACTAGCGGGAGCGGTAGATACGCAGTATTTT
CDR3aa: CASSSGLAGAVDTQYF

d_gene: TRBD2
abundance: NA
v_gene: TRBV30
len: 14
j_gene: TRBJ2-1
CDR3nt: TGTGCCTGGGGGACTAGCGGGAGATACAATGAGCAGTTCTTC
CDR3aa: CAWGTSGRYNEQFF

d_gene: TRBD1
abundance: once
v_gene: TRBV5-6
len: 13
j_gene: TRBJ2-3
CDR3nt: TGTGCCAGCAGCTTGTTAGGGGGCGATACGCAGTATTTT
CDR3aa: CASSLLGGDTQYF

d_gene: TRBD1
abundance: NA
v_gene: TRBV18
len: 16
j_gene: TRBJ2-7
CDR3nt: TGTGCCAGCTCACCATATGAACAGGGGGTTTCCTACGAGCAGTACTTC
CDR3aa: CASSPYEQGVSYEQYF

d_gene: NA
abundance: NA
v_gene: TRBV19
len: 15
j_gene: TRBJ1-5
CDR3nt: TGTGCCAGTAGTATGGGACACTATAGCAATCAGCCCCAGCATTTT
CDR3aa: CASSMGHYSNQPQHF

d_gene: NA
abundance: NA
v_gene: TRBV5-6
len: 17
j_gene: TRBJ2-1
CDR3nt: TGTGCCAGCAGCCTGCCCCCGGGAGCCCCCCGGGGGAATGAGCAGTTCTTC
CDR3aa: CASSLPPGAPRGNEQFF

d_gene: NA
abundance: NA
v_gene: TRBV18
len: 16
j_gene: TRBJ2-4
CDR3nt: TGTGCCAGCTCACCACGGATATGGAAGCGCGAAAACATTCAGTACTTC
CDR3aa: CASSPRIWKRENIQYF

d_gene: NA
abundance: NA
v_gene: TRBV9
len: 12
j_gene: TRBJ1-1
CDR3nt: TGTGCCAGCAGCGTAGTAAACACTGAAGCTTTCTTT
CDR3aa: CASSVVNTEAFF

d_gene: NA
abundance: NA
v_gene: TRBV13
len: 14
j_gene: TRBJ1-5
CDR3nt: TGTGCCAGCAGCTTAGGAGGGGGCAATCAGCCCCAGCATTTT
CDR3aa: CASSLGGGNQPQHF

d_gene: NA
abundance: NA
v_gene: TRBV13
len: 14
j_gene: TRBJ1-5
CDR3nt: TGTGCCAGCACGACAGGAGGTAGCAATCAGCCCCAGCATTTT
CDR3aa: CASTTGGSNQPQHF

d_gene: NA
abundance: once
v_gene: TRBV2
len: 13
j_gene: TRBJ2-1
CDR3nt: TGTGCCTCCTATGAAAGCTCCTACAATGAGCAGTTCTTC
CDR3aa: CASYESSYNEQFF

d_gene: NA
abundance: NA
v_gene: TRBV5-4
len: 15
j_gene: TRBJ2-7
CDR3nt: TGTGCCAGCAGCAGAATGGACAGCTTATTCTACGAGCAGTACTTC
CDR3aa: CASSRMDSLFYEQYF

d_gene: TRBD1
abundance: NA
v_gene: TRBV6-1
len: 12
j_gene: TRBJ2-1
CDR3nt: TGTGCCAGCCGGGACAGCTCTAATGAGCAGTTCTTC
CDR3aa: CASRDSSNEQFF

d_gene: TRBD2
abundance: NA
v_gene: TRBV11-2
len: 17
j_gene: TRBJ2-5
CDR3nt: TGTGCCAGCAGCCTGGGGACGTTGACCGGGGGGCAAGAGACCCAGTACTTC
CDR3aa: CASSLGTLTGGQETQYF

d_gene: TRBD2
abundance: NA
v_gene: TRBV2
len: 17
j_gene: TRBJ2-2
CDR3nt: TGTGCCAGCAGGCTAGCGGGAGGGTCCGGAAGGTCCGGGGAGCTGTTTTTT
CDR3aa: CASRLAGGSGRSGELFF

d_gene: NA
abundance: NA
v_gene: TRBV5-1
len: 16
j_gene: TRBJ2-1
CDR3nt: TGCGCCTCCTATCCCGGGACTGAGGGGACCTACAATGAGCAGTTCTTC
CDR3aa: CASYPGTEGTYNEQFF

d_gene: TRBD1
abundance: NA
v_gene: TRBV4-1
len: 14
j_gene: TRBJ1-6
CDR3nt: TGCGCCAGCAGCCAGACAGGGGCAAATTCACCCCTCCACTTT
CDR3aa: CASSQTGANSPLHF

d_gene: NA
abundance: NA
v_gene: TRBV19
len: 15
j_gene: TRBJ1-5
CDR3nt: TGTGCCAGTAGTATCTCGGGTTACGACAATCAGCCCCAGCATTTT
CDR3aa: CASSISGYDNQPQHF

d_gene: NA
abundance: NA
v_gene: TRBV5-4
len: 14
j_gene: TRBJ2-7
CDR3nt: TGTGCCAGCAGCTTGACAGGCACCTCCTACGAGCAGTACTTC
CDR3aa: CASSLTGTSYEQYF

d_gene: NA
abundance: NA
v_gene: TRBV28
len: 14
j_gene: TRBJ1-2
CDR3nt: TGTGCCAGCAGTTTCCCTAGGTTGGTCTATGGCTACACCTTC
CDR3aa: CASSFPRLVYGYTF

d_gene: NA
abundance: NA
v_gene: TRBV7-9
len: 14
j_gene: TRBJ1-4
CDR3nt: TGTGCCAGCGCCAACAGGGCGGATAATGAAAAACTGTTTTTT
CDR3aa: CASANRADNEKLFF

d_gene: TRBD2
abundance: NA
v_gene: TRBV6-4
len: 13
j_gene: TRBJ2-2
CDR3nt: TGTGCCAGCAGTAGCGGGAGCACCGGGGAGCTGTTTTTT
CDR3aa: CASSSGSTGELFF